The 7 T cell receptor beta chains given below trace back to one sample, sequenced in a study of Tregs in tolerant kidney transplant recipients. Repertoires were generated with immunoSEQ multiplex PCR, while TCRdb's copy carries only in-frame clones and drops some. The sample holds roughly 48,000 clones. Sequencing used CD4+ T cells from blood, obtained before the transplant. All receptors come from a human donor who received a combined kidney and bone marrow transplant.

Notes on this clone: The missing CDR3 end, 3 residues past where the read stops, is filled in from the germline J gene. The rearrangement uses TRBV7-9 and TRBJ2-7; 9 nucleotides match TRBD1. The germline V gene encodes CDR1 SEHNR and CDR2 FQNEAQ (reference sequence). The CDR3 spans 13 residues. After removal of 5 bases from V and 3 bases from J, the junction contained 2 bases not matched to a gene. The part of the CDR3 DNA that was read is TGTGCCAGCAGCAGGGGACAGGGCTACGAG. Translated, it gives CASSRGQGYE. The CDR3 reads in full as CASSRGQGYEQYF.

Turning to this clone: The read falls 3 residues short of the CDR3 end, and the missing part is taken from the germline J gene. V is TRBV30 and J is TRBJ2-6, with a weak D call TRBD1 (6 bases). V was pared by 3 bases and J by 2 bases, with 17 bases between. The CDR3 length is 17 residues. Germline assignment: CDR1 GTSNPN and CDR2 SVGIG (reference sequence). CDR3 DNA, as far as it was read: TGTGCCTGGAGCGCAAAGAACAGGGTTGCTGGGGCCAACGTC. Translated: CAWSAKNRVAGANV. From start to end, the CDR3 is CAWSAKNRVAGANVLTF.

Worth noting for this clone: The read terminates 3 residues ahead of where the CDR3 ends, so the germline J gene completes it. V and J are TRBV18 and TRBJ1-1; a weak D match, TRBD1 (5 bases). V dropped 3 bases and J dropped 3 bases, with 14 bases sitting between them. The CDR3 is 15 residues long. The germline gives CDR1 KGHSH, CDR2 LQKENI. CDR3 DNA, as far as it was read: TGTGCCAGCTCACCCCCAACGGGGGGGGACACTGAA. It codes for CASSPPTGGDTE. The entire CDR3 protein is CASSPPTGGDTEAFF. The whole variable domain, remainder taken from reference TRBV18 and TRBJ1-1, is NAGVMQNPRHLVRRRGQEARLRCSPMKGHSHVYWYRQLPEEGLKFMVYLQKENIIDESGMPKERFSAEFPKEGPSILRIQQVVRGDSAAYFCASSPPTGGDTEAFFGQGTRLTVV.

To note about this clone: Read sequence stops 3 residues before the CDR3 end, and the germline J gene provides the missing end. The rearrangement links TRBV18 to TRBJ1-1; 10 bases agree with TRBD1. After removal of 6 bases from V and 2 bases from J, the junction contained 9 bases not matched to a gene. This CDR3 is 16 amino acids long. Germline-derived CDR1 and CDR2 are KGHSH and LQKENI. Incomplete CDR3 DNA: TGTGCCAGCTCGCCTATCCAGACAGGGGGCAACACTGAA. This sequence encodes CASSPIQTGGNTE. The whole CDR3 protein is CASSPIQTGGNTEAFF.

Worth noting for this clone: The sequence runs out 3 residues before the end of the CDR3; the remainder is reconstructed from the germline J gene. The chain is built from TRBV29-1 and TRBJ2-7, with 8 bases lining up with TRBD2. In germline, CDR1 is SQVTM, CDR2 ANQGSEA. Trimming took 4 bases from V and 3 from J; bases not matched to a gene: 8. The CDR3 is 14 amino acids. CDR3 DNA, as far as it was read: TGCAGCGTTGCCACTAGCGGAGATTACTACGAG. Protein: CSVATSGDYYE. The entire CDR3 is CSVATSGDYYEQYF.

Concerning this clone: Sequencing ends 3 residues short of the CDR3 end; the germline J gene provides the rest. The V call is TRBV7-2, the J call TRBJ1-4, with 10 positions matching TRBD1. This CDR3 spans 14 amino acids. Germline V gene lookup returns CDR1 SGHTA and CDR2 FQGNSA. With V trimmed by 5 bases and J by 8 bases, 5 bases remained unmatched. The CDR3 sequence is CASSRDRGEEKLFF. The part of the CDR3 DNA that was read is TGTGCCAGCAGCAGGGACAGGGGAGAGGAAAAA.

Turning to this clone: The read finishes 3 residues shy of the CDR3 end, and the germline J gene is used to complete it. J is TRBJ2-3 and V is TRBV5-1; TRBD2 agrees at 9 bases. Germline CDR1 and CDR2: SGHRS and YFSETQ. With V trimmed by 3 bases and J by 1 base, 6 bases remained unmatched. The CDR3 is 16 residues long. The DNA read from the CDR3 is TGCGCCAGCAGCTCGGGGACTAGCAGCCGCACAGATACG. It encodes CASSSGTSSRTDT. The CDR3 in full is CASSSGTSSRTDTQYF.